This note documents a single TCR beta chain sequence. The target antigen is unknown. The source of the sample is a study of post-analysis software for immune sequencing data. For the study at large: Relapsing-remitting, secondary progressive and progressive-relapsing multiple sclerosis courses were included. Study-wide points: About five TRBV segments, including TRBV5-6, TRBV5-1 and TRBV20-1, were more frequent in patients than controls. Versus controls, multiple sclerosis patients showed significantly lower diversity (normalized Chao1). Same-batch samples co-clustered strongly by F measure.

The TCR beta cDNA libraries contained unique molecular identifiers. TCRdb passed the PCR reads through MiXCR, listing each CDR3 protein once. The data contain approximately 570,000 distinct CDR3 sequences, about 40% of them singletons. CDR3 length: 12 residues. The germline CDR1 and CDR2 sequences are SGHRS and YFSETQ. With V trimmed by 4 bases and J by 5 bases, 3 bases remained unmatched. Sequencing input: blood. The chain combines TRBV5-1 with TRBJ2-7; 7 nucleotides align to TRBD1. This sequence was found in a girl aged 10-17 years with multiple sclerosis. In DNA, the CDR3 is TGCGCCAGCAGCCCGGGACAGAACGAGCAGTACTTC. As protein: CASSPGQNEQYF.